The clone carrying this T cell receptor beta chain was counted only a few times. Its antigen is still unknown. This record belongs to a study of beta chain features in type 1 diabetes. What was sequenced were expressed TCRB transcripts, since all of the isolated RNA had been reverse transcribed. Produced via immunoSEQ multiplex PCR; TCRdb's table is partial and in-frame only. This table holds 350,000 or so clones, around 20% found once. Study outcomes and limitations: Patients showed naive, central memory and Treg TCRB repertoires that appeared more similar than those of healthy donors.

Sequencing was carried out using naive CD4+ T cells from blood. The receptor's source is a woman younger than 30 in good health.

This CDR3 is CSVGGSGIGNNEQFF. In DNA, the CDR3 is TGCAGCGTTGGGGGCTCGGGCATAGGAAATAATGAGCAGTTCTTC. The chain is built from TRBV29-1 and TRBJ2-1; a weak D match, TRBD1 (5 bases). Trimming pared 4 bases from V and 7 bases from J, leaving 20 bases between. Germline loops: CDR1 SQVTM, CDR2 ANQGSEA. The CDR3 length is 15 residues.